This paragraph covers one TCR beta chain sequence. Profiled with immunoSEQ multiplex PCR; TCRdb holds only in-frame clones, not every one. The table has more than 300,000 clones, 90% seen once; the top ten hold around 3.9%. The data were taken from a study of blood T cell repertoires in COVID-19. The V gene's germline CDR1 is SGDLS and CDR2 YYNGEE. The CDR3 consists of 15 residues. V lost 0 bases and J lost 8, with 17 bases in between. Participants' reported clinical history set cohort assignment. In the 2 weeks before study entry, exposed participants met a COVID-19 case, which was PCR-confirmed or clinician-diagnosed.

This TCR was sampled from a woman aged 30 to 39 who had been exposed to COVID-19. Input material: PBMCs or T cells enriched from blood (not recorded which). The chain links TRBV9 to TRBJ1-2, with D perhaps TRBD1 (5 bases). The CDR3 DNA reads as TGTGCCAGCAGCGTAGGGGGCCTAATCTCGGACGGCTACACCTTC. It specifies CASSVGGLISDGYTF.